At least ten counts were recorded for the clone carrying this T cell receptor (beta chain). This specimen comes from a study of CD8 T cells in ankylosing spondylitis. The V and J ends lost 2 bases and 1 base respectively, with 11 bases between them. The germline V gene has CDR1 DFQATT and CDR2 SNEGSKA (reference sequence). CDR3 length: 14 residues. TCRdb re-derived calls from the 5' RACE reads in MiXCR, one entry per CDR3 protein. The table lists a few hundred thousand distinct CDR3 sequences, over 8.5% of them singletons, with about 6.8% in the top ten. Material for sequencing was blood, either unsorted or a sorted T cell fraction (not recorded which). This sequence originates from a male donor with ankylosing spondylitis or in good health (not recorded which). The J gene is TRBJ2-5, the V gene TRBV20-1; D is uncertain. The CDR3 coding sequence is TGCAGTGCTAGACCTTATAGAGCCCAAGAGACCCAGTACTTC. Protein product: CSARPYRAQETQYF.